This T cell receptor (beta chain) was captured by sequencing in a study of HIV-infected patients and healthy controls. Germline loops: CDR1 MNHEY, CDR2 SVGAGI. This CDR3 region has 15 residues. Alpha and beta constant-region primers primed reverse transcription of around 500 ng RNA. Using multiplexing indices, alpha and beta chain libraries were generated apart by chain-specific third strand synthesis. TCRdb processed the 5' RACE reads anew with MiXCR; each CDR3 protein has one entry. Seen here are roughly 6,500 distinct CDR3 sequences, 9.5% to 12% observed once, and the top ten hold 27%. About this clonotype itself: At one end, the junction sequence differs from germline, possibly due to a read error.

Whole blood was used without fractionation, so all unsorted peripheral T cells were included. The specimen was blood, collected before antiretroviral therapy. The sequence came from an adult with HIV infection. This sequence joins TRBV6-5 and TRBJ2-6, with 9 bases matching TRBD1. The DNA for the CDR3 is TGTGCCAGCAGTTACTGGGACAGGGTAGGCAACGTCCCGACTTTC. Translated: CASSYWDRVGNVPTF.